The next 27 T cell receptor beta chains were all read from a single sample in a study of T cell responses to AZD1222 COVID-19 vaccine. Produced via immunoSEQ multiplex PCR; TCRdb's table is partial and in-frame only. Among about 110,000 clones listed, around 93% were seen once. The material sequenced was peripheral blood, taken 28 days after the second AZD1222 dose. Receptor source: an adult who received the AZD1222 COVID-19 vaccine.

This chain connects TRBV4-2 to TRBJ1-2; no clear D. The germline V gene encodes CDR1 LGHNA and CDR2 YNFKEQ. The CDR3 contains 16 residues. Trimming removed 1 base at V and 3 bases at J, with 15 bases between. CDR3 amino acids: CASSQGRSTRDYGYTF. In DNA form, the CDR3 reads TGTGCCAGCAGCCAAGGTCGCTCCACGAGGGACTATGGCTACACCTTC.

Comments on this clone: The sample holds other DNA sequences that translate to the same CDR3. This rearrangement joins TRBV30 to TRBJ1-1; D unclear. This CDR3 contains 11 residues. V was cut by 4 bases and J by 0 bases, with 3 bases left in between. In germline, CDR1 is GTSNPN, CDR2 SVGIG (reference sequence). The CDR3: CAWILNTEAFF. The CDR3 coding sequence is TGTGCCTGGATTCTGAACACTGAAGCTTTCTTT.

This sequence joins TRBV7-9 and TRBJ1-2, with unresolved D. Trimming cost V 3 bases and J 3 bases, with 8 bases left between them. The germline V gene has CDR1 SEHNR and CDR2 FQNEAQ (reference sequence). The CDR3 is 13 amino acids. The chain's CDR3 is CASSFGRDYGYTF. The CDR3 DNA follows: TGTGCCAGCAGCTTCGGGCGGGACTATGGCTACACCTTC.

The chain carries TRBV5-4 and TRBJ2-7; D might be TRBD2 (5 bases). Trimming pared 1 base from V and 2 bases from J, leaving 7 bases between. The germline V gene encodes CDR1 SGHNT and CDR2 YYREEE (reference sequence). The CDR3 length is 13 residues. CDR3 region: CASSLTGTYEQYF. The CDR3 bases are TGTGCCAGCAGCTTGACGGGAACCTACGAGCAGTACTTC.

V usage is TRBV14 and J usage is TRBJ1-1; 7 bases line up with TRBD1. Per the germline V gene, CDR1 is SGHDN and CDR2 is FVKESK. The CDR3 sequence is 15 residues long. The trim removed 1 base at V and 0 bases at J, leaving 2 bases unmatched. The CDR3 DNA reads TGTGCCAGCAGCCAAGTACAGGGGATGAACACTGAAGCTTTCTTT. Translation: CASSQVQGMNTEAFF.

The chain joins TRBV29-1 to TRBJ1-1; D unclear. Trimming pared 7 bases from V and 4 bases from J, leaving 22 bases between. CDR1 and CDR2 from the germline V gene are SQVTM and ANQGSEA. The CDR3 has 15 residues. The DNA for the CDR3 is TGCAGCGGTGCGCTGGCAGGTGGGCTAGGCACTGAAGCTTTCTTT. Residues: CSGALAGGLGTEAFF.

The V and J genes are TRBV11-1 and TRBJ2-2; TRBD2 aligns across 8 bases. With V trimmed by 3 bases and J by 1 base, 4 bases remained unmatched. The CDR3 is 16 residues long. Germline CDR1 SGHAT, CDR2 FQDESV (reference sequence). The CDR3 DNA follows: TGTGCCAGCAGCTTCGAGACTAGCGTGAACACCGGGGAGCTGTTTTTT. Protein: CASSFETSVNTGELFF.

This clone has just a few counts. V is TRBV6-1 and J is TRBJ1-6; TRBD1 is a possible D gene (6 bases). This CDR3 spans 15 amino acids. Between the trimmed V and J ends, which lost 1 base and 8 bases, there was a span of 12 bases. Per the germline V gene, CDR1 is MNHNS and CDR2 is SASEGT. This CDR3 is CASSEVTGTDSPLHF. Here the CDR3 DNA reads TGTGCCAGCAGTGAAGTCACAGGGACCGATTCACCCCTCCACTTT.

The CDR3 region is CASDRAGGITEAFF. The CDR3 DNA follows: TGTGCCAGCGACAGGGCGGGTGGAATCACTGAAGCTTTCTTT. This sequence joins TRBV28 and TRBJ1-1; 7 bases line up with TRBD1. CDR3 size: 14 residues. Germline trimming cut 8 bases from V and 4 bases from J; bases unmatched to any gene: 10. Germline values: CDR1 MDHEN, CDR2 SYDVKM.

The chain couples TRBV3-1 (or the pseudogene TRBV3-2) to TRBJ1-2; 7 positions agree with TRBD1. CDR3 length: 15 amino acids. CDR1 and CDR2 from the germline V gene are LGHDT and YNNKEL (reference sequence). V lost 4 bases, J lost 4 bases, and 9 bases stayed unmatched. In DNA form, the CDR3 reads TGTGCCAGCAGCCGCGGAACAGGGGCCCTCTATGGCTACACCTTC. Its protein product is CASSRGTGALYGYTF.

The chain employs TRBV4-2 and TRBJ1-2, with 8 bases fitting TRBD1. V lost 0 bases and J lost 4; bases outside the gene matches: 10. CDR1 is LGHNA, CDR2 YNFKEQ, per germline. The CDR3 runs 17 residues. The CDR3 is CASSQDSGGTAGYGYTF. CDR3 nucleotide sequence: TGTGCCAGCAGCCAAGACTCAGGGGGCACCGCTGGCTATGGCTACACCTTC.

The rearrangement uses TRBV9 and TRBJ1-2; 10 bases align to TRBD1. CDR1 is SGDLS and CDR2 is YYNGEE in the germline V gene. CDR3 length equals 15 residues. V was clipped by 0 bases and J by 7 bases; unmatched bases: 6. The CDR3 DNA reads TGTGCCAGCAGCGTAGACGGAAGACAGGGGGCTGGCTACACCTTC. This sequence encodes CASSVDGRQGAGYTF.

The V gene is TRBV10-1, the J gene TRBJ2-7; 10 bases align to TRBD1. This CDR3 has 15 residues. J lost 6 bases, V lost 3 bases, and 8 bases had no gene match. The germline V gene encodes CDR1 WNHNN and CDR2 SYGVQD (reference sequence). The CDR3 DNA reads TGCGCCAGCAGTGACCCGGGACAGGGGAACTCCGAGCAGTACTTC. Encoded protein: CASSDPGQGNSEQYF.

This chain connects TRBV4-3 to TRBJ2-7, with 9 positions matching TRBD1. With V trimmed by 5 bases and J by 3 bases, 8 bases remained unmatched. In germline, CDR1 is LGHNA, CDR2 YSLEER. This CDR3 comprises 15 residues. In nucleotides, the CDR3 is TGCGCCAGCAGCAAGGACAGGGGTTCCTACTACGAGCAGTACTTC. It specifies CASSKDRGSYYEQYF.

The chain uses TRBV9 and TRBJ2-5; 15 bases are shared with TRBD2. The CDR3 spans 16 residues. After removal of 4 bases from V and 3 bases from J, the junction contained 4 bases not matched to a gene. Germline V gives CDR1 SGDLS, CDR2 YYNGEE. Here the CDR3 reads CASSFRTSGREETQYF. The CDR3 DNA sequence: TGTGCCAGCAGCTTCCGGACTAGCGGGAGGGAAGAGACCCAGTACTTC.

The chain combines TRBV2 with TRBJ1-5; a possible D gene is TRBD1 (6 bases). This CDR3 is 15 amino acids long. The germline V and J ends were trimmed by 0 bases and 8 bases, with 14 bases remaining between them. CDR1 is SNHLY, CDR2 FYNNEI, per germline. CDR3 amino acids: CASSEANTQGKPQHF. In DNA, the CDR3 is TGTGCCAGCAGTGAAGCGAATACGCAGGGGAAGCCCCAGCATTTT.

The rearrangement uses TRBV25-1 and TRBJ2-7; D is undetermined. CDR1 is MGHDK and CDR2 is SYGVNS in the germline V gene. Trimming removed 2 bases from V and 6 bases from J, with 8 bases in between. The CDR3 runs to 12 residues. The CDR3 spells CASSERLGEQYF. The CDR3 nucleotides read TGTGCCAGCAGTGAACGACTTGGCGAGCAGTACTTC.

Only one count was recorded for this clone. The V gene is TRBV2, the J gene TRBJ1-5; D unclear. Trimming took off 3 bases at V and 3 bases at J, with 12 bases between the two ends. CDR1 and CDR2 from the germline V gene are SNHLY and FYNNEI. CDR3 length: 15 amino acids. The CDR3 reads CASSDEEHPNQPQHF. The CDR3 nucleotides are TGTGCCAGCAGTGACGAGGAACACCCCAATCAGCCCCAGCATTTT.

The chain recombines TRBV3-1 (or the pseudogene TRBV3-2) with TRBJ2-5, with 7 bases matching TRBD2. CDR1 is LGHDT, CDR2 YNNKEL, per germline (reference sequence). J was trimmed by 5 bases and V by 5 bases; bases with no gene match: 8. This CDR3 region has 14 residues. The CDR3 nucleotides are TGTGCCAGCAGCGAGAGCGGGACGGGCGAGACCCAGTACTTC. Translated, it gives CASSESGTGETQYF.

The chain is built from TRBV10-3 and TRBJ1-1; a possible D gene is TRBD1 (5 bases). Germline V gene sequence: CDR1 ENHRY, CDR2 SYGVKD. Deletions cut 4 bases from V and 5 bases from J, with 8 bases between. CDR3 length: 12 residues. CDR3 DNA sequence: TGTGCCATCAGTGGGGGGGGTACTGAAGCTTTCTTT. This sequence encodes CAISGGGTEAFF.

This chain joins TRBV18 and TRBJ1-6, with D hard to call. The CDR3 is 14 amino acids. The V end was cut by 2 bases, the J end by 7 bases, with 9 bases between. Germline CDR1 and CDR2: KGHSH and LQKENI. This CDR3 reads CASSPGSWNSPLHF. CDR3 coding DNA: TGTGCCAGCTCACCAGGGAGTTGGAATTCACCCCTCCACTTT.

CDR3 in amino acids: CASSGLGAGRNSPLHF. The CDR3 DNA follows: TGTGCCAGCAGCGGACTCGGGGCAGGTCGGAATTCACCCCTCCACTTT. The V call is TRBV9, the J call TRBJ1-6; perhaps TRBD1 as D (5 bases). The CDR3 length is 16 residues. Germline CDR1 reads SGDLS; CDR2 reads YYNGEE. The germline V and J ends were trimmed by 3 bases and 7 bases, with 17 bases remaining between them.

This chain links TRBV7-9 with TRBJ2-5, with D possibly being TRBD1 or TRBD2 (5 bases each). The CDR3 covers 17 residues. CDR1 is SEHNR and CDR2 is FQNEAQ in the germline V gene (reference sequence). With 5 bases removed from V and 2 bases from J, the gap between germline ends came to 21 bases. CDR3: CASSQGLMGRLQETQYF. In nucleotides, the CDR3 is TGTGCCAGCAGCCAAGGGCTAATGGGACGGCTTCAAGAGACCCAGTACTTC.

This clone was picked up one time. V usage is TRBV5-1 and J usage is TRBJ2-1; no firm D call. The CDR3 spans 14 residues. V was pared by 0 bases and J by 5 bases, with 9 bases between. Per germline, CDR1 SGHRS and CDR2 YFSETQ. DNA for the CDR3: TGCGCCAGCAGCTTGGAGTCGGCCCACAATGAGCAGTTCTTC. This gives the protein CASSLESAHNEQFF.

The chain has TRBV4-3 and TRBJ2-7, with TRBD2 matching 12 bases. The CDR3 contains 16 residues. Germline values: CDR1 LGHNA, CDR2 YSLEER. With 0 bases clipped from V and 4 bases from J, the junction kept 4 bases outside the gene matches. CDR3 sequence reads: CASSQDLAGGRYEQYF. CDR3 nucleotide sequence: TGCGCCAGCAGCCAAGACCTAGCGGGAGGGCGTTACGAGCAGTACTTC.

This clone is a singleton in its sample. The chain combines TRBV19 with TRBJ1-6; possible D gene TRBD1, 5 bases. This CDR3 comprises 17 residues. Germline CDR1 is LNHDA and CDR2 is SQIVND (reference sequence). Trimming stripped 4 bases from V and 0 bases from J, with 13 bases between. The CDR3 protein is CASSTTAPSSYNSPLHF. DNA for the CDR3: TGTGCCAGTAGTACGACAGCTCCGAGCTCCTATAATTCACCCCTCCACTTT.

The chain employs TRBV7-8 and TRBJ2-2; 8 nucleotides align to TRBD2. Germline V lookup: CDR1 SGHVS, CDR2 FQNEAQ. The CDR3 spans 15 residues. V was pared by 2 bases and J by 2 bases, with 1 base of the junction left unmatched. The CDR3 sequence: CASSLTSGNTGELFF. As DNA, the CDR3 is TGTGCCAGCAGCTTAACTAGCGGTAACACCGGGGAGCTGTTTTTT.